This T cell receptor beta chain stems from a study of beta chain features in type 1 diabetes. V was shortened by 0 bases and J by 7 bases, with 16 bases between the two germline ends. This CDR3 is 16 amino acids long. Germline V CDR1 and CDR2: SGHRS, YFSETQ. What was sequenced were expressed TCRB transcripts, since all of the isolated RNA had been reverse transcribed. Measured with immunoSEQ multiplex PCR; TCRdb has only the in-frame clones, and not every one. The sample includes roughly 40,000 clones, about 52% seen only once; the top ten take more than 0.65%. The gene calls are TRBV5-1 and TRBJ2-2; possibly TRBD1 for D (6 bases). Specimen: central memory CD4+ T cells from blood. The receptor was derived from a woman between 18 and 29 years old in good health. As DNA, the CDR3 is TGCGCCAGCAGCTTGGTGGTTCAGGGGACGGTCGGGGAGCTGTTTTTT. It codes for CASSLVVQGTVGELFF. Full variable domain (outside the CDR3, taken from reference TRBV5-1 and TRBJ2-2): KAGVTQTPRYLIKTRGQQVTLSCSPISGHRSVSWYQQTPGQGLQFLFEYFSETQRNKGNFPGRFSGRQFSNSRSEMNVSTLELGDSALYLCASSLVVQGTVGELFFGEGSRLTVL.